This T cell receptor (beta chain) was observed in a study of cytotoxic CD8 clonotypes in ibrutinib-treated CLL. CDR3 length equals 11 residues. The V gene's germline CDR1 is LNHDA and CDR2 SQIVND (reference sequence). With 4 bases removed from V and 3 bases from J, the gap between germline ends came to 1 base. TCRdb keeps only in-frame clones here, not all; method: immunoSEQ multiplex PCR. The data contain some 100,000 clones, roughly 60% of them singletons. The genes are TRBV19 and TRBJ2-1, with D hard to call. This clonotype originated in a human donor with chronic lymphocytic leukemia. Sequenced here: PBMCs, sampled after 24 months of ibrutinib treatment. The DNA of the CDR3 is TGTGCCAGTAGTAGCTACAATGAGCAGTTCTTC. Amino acid sequence: CASSSYNEQFF.